This entry lists 13 T cell receptor beta chains sequenced from one sample in a study of shared clonotypes between healthy human individuals (dated by TCRdb to the early 2020s). Libraries were made using the immunoSEQ multiplex PCR assay. Sourced from immuneACCESS, this table was stored by TCRdb with only in-frame sequences that have V and J called. A share of the clones is absent; for the studies checked, an unresolved V gene accounts for under half, and the remainder has no known explanation. The sample yields more than 2,000,000 clones; roughly 92% were counted once. Over 0.12% of the sample rests with the top ten. The sequenced sample was naive CD4+ T cells sorted from blood. The meaning of the sample's cell subset or site label: CD45RA+ positively selected. These receptors all come from a young man in good health.

CDR3 sequence (DNA): TGTGCCAGCAGCTCCCGGACAGGGGCGGATACGCAGTATTTT. This translates into CASSSRTGADTQYF. The chain employs TRBV7-8 and TRBJ2-3; 9 bases are a match to TRBD1. The CDR3 extends over 14 amino acids. J lost 6 bases, V lost 4 bases, and 5 bases had no gene match. Germline V gene sequence: CDR1 SGHVS, CDR2 FQNEAQ.

The V call is TRBV6-5, the J call TRBJ1-2; D uncertain. The CDR3 covers 14 residues. Germline loops: CDR1 MNHEY, CDR2 SVGAGI. The ends were cut back, 4 bases at V and 5 bases at J, with 14 bases in the middle. The CDR3: CASSFDRTKYGYTF. The CDR3 nucleotides are TGTGCCAGCAGTTTCGACCGAACCAAATATGGCTACACCTTC.

This chain links TRBV28 with TRBJ2-2; D perhaps matches TRBD1 (5 bases). The V gene lost 5 bases and the J gene lost 2 bases, with 9 bases spanning the gap. CDR1 is MDHEN and CDR2 is SYDVKM in the germline V gene. The CDR3 totals 14 residues. The CDR3 DNA sequence: TGTGCCAGCAGTACCAGGGAAAACACCGGGGAGCTGTTTTTT. It translates to CASSTRENTGELFF.

This chain links TRBV9 with TRBJ2-1, with 9 bases that match TRBD1. The CDR3 length is 15 residues. The germline V gene has CDR1 SGDLS and CDR2 YYNGEE. V lost 4 bases to trimming and J lost 9 bases; unmatched junction nucleotides: 11. For the CDR3, the DNA is TGTGCCAGCAGCCCATTACAGGGGGCTGGTACTGAGCAGTTCTTC. Its protein is CASSPLQGAGTEQFF.

Comments on this clone: Germline is not matched at one junction end, which may reflect a read error. The rearrangement links TRBV18 to TRBJ2-7; 9 positions agree with TRBD1. Germline V gives CDR1 KGHSH, CDR2 LQKENI. CDR3 length equals 13 residues. The CDR3 DNA reads TGTGCCAGCTCACCTACAGCCACAGGGGGCCCGAACTTC. It translates to CASSPTATGGPNF.

The chain carries TRBV23-1 and TRBJ1-5, with D tentatively TRBD1 (5 bases). Being an ORF, TRBV23-1 has a function that is uncertain. The CDR3 has 15 amino acids. Between the trimmed V and J ends, which lost 1 base and 4 bases, there was a span of 11 bases. CDR3 sequence: CASSQLGRLNQPQHF. The CDR3 nucleotides read TGCGCCAGCAGTCAATTGGGACGGCTGAATCAGCCCCAGCATTTT.

The chain couples TRBV7-2 to TRBJ2-1, with 9 bases identical to TRBD2. CDR1 SGHTA and CDR2 FQGNSA come from the germline V gene. After removal of 1 base from V and 7 bases from J, the junction contained 11 bases not matched to a gene. This CDR3 comprises 17 residues. In DNA form, the CDR3 reads TGTGCCAGCAGCTTAGTTGGCGGGAGGGCTCAGGGGAATGAGCAGTTCTTC. It yields the protein CASSLVGGRAQGNEQFF.

A note on this clone: This sample also contains other DNA sequences that code for the same CDR3. V is TRBV10-3 and J is TRBJ2-2; D might be TRBD1 (6 bases). Deletions cut 2 bases from V and 3 bases from J, with 10 bases between. Germline V gene lookup returns CDR1 ENHRY and CDR2 SYGVKD. This CDR3 has 15 amino acids. This CDR3 reads CAISEGGRDTGELFF. CDR3 nucleotides: TGTGCCATCAGTGAGGGGGGCCGGGACACCGGGGAGCTGTTTTTT.

This clone showed up just a few times. The chain joins TRBV30 to TRBJ1-1, with 7 bases aligning to TRBD1. CDR3 length: 14 amino acids. The germline V gene encodes CDR1 GTSNPN and CDR2 SVGIG (reference sequence). V trimming: 4 bases; J trimming: 1 base; junction bases outside the gene matches: 6. The chain's CDR3 is CAWKGASGNTEAFF. The CDR3 nucleotides read TGTGCCTGGAAGGGGGCATCGGGGAACACTGAAGCTTTCTTT.

The V call is TRBV5-1, the J call TRBJ2-7, with D perhaps given as TRBD1 or TRBD2 (6 bases each). The CDR3 is made up of 13 amino acids. The germline gives CDR1 SGHRS, CDR2 YFSETQ. The germline V and J ends were trimmed by 1 base and 5 bases, with 10 bases remaining between them. The chain's CDR3 is CASSLPGEDEQYF. The CDR3 region has the DNA TGCGCCAGCAGCTTGCCAGGGGAGGACGAGCAGTACTTC.

CDR3 sequence: CASSPGLALQETQYF. The DNA for the CDR3 is TGTGCCAGCAGCCCGGGACTAGCGCTCCAAGAGACCCAGTACTTC. The chain couples TRBV11-2 to TRBJ2-5; 10 bases map to TRBD2. Looked up from germline, CDR1 is SGHAT and CDR2 is FQNNGV. This CDR3 spans 15 amino acids. Losses at the gene ends were 5 bases for V and 1 base for J; bases not matched to a gene: 4.

The CDR3 sequence is CASSYPGTSDSYEQYF. For the CDR3, the DNA is TGTGCCAGCAGTTACCCCGGGACTAGCGACTCCTACGAGCAGTACTTC. The rearrangement joins TRBV6-6 to TRBJ2-7, with 10 bases fitting TRBD2. The CDR3 consists of 16 residues. V trimming: 2 bases; J trimming: 0 bases; junction bases outside the gene matches: 4. From germline, CDR1 is MNHNY and CDR2 SVGAGI (reference sequence).

The rearrangement links TRBV6-6 to TRBJ1-1; a weak D match, TRBD1 (5 bases). CDR1 is MNHNY, CDR2 SVGAGI, per germline (reference sequence). CDR3 length equals 13 residues. V was clipped by 3 bases and J by 5 bases, with 10 bases between them. The CDR3: CASSYGARTEAFF. In nucleotides, the CDR3 is TGTGCCAGCAGTTATGGGGCGCGGACTGAAGCTTTCTTT.